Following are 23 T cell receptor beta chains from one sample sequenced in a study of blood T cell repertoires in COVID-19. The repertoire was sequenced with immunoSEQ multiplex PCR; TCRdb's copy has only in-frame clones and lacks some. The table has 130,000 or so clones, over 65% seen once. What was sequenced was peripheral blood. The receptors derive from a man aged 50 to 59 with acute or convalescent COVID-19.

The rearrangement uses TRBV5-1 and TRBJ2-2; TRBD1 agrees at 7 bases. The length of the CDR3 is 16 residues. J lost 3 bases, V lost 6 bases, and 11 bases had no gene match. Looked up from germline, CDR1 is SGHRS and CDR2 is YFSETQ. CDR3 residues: CASIGQGGLDTGELFF. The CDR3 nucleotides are TGCGCCAGCATAGGGCAAGGGGGCTTGGACACCGGGGAGCTGTTTTTT.

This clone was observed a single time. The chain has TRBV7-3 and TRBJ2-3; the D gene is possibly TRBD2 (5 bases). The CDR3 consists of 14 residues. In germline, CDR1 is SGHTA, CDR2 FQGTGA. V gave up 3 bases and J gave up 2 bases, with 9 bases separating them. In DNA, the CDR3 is TGTGCCAGCAGCTTTTCTAGCATCACAGATACGCAGTATTTT. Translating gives CASSFSSITDTQYF.

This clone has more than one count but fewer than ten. CDR3: CAISDSGGAYNEQFF. In DNA, the CDR3 is TGTGCCATCAGTGACTCGGGGGGTGCCTACAATGAGCAGTTCTTC. V is TRBV10-3 and J is TRBJ2-1; TRBD2 agrees at 7 bases. The trim removed 3 bases at V and 2 bases at J, leaving 4 bases unmatched. CDR3 size: 15 residues. Germline CDR1 ENHRY, CDR2 SYGVKD.

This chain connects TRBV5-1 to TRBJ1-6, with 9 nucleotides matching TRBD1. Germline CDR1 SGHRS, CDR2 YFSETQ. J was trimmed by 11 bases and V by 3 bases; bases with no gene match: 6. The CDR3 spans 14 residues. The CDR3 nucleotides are TGCGCCAGCAGCTCCGGGACAGGGAGCGCACCCCTCCACTTT. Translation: CASSSGTGSAPLHF.

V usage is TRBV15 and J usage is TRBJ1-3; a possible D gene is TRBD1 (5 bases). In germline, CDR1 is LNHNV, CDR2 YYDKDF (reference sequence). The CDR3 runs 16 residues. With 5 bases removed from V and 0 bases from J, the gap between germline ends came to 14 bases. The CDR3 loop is CATSSSDRISGNTIYF. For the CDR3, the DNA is TGTGCCACCAGCTCTAGCGACAGAATCTCTGGAAACACCATATATTTT. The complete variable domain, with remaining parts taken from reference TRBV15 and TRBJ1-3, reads DAMVIQNPRYQVTQFGKPVTLSCSQTLNHNVMYWYQQKSSQAPKLLFHYYDKDFNNEADTPDNFQSRRPNTSFCFLDIRSPGLGDTAMYLCATSSSDRISGNTIYFGEGSWLTVV.

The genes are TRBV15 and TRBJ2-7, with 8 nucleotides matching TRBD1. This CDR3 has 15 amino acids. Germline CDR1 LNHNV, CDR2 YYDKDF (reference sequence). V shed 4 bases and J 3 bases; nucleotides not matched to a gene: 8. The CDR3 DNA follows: TGTGCCACCAGCACAGGTTCACAGGGGGTCTACGAGCAGTACTTC. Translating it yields CATSTGSQGVYEQYF.

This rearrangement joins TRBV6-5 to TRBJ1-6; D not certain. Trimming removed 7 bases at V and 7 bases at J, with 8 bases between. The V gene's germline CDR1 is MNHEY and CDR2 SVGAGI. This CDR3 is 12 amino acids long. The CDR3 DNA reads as TGTGCCAGCAATCAGGCCAATTCACCCCTCCACTTT. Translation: CASNQANSPLHF.

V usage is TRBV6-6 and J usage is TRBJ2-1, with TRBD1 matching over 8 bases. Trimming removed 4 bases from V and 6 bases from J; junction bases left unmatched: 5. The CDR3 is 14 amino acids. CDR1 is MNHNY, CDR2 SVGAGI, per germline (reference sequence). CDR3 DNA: TGTGCCAGCAGTTCACAGGGGGTAATCAATGAGCAGTTCTTC. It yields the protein CASSSQGVINEQFF.

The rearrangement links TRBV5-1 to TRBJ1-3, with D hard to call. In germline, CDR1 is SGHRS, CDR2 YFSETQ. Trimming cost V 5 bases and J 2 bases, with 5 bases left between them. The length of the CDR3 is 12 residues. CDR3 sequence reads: CASRGAGNTIYF. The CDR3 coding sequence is TGCGCCAGCAGGGGAGCTGGAAACACCATATATTTT.

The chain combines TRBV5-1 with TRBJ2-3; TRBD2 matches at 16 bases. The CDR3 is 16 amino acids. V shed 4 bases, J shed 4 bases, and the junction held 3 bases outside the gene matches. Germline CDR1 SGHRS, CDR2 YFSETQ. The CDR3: CASSRGTSGGADTQYF. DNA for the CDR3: TGCGCCAGCAGCCGCGGGACTAGCGGGGGGGCAGATACGCAGTATTTT. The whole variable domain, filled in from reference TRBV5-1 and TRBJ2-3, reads KAGVTQTPRYLIKTRGQQVTLSCSPISGHRSVSWYQQTPGQGLQFLFEYFSETQRNKGNFPGRFSGRQFSNSRSEMNVSTLELGDSALYLCASSRGTSGGADTQYFGPGTRLTVL.

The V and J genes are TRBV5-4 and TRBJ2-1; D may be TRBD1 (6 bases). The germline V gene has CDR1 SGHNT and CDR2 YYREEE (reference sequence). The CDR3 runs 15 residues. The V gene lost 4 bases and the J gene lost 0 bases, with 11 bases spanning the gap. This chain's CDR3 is CASSAGQSSYNEQFF. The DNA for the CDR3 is TGTGCCAGCAGCGCTGGACAGAGCTCCTACAATGAGCAGTTCTTC.

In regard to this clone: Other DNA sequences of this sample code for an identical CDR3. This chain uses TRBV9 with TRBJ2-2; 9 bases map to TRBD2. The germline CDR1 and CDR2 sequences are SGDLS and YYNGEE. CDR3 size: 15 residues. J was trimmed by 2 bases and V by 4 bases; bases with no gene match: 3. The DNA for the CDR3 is TGTGCCAGCAGCTTTAGCGGGGGAAACACCGGGGAGCTGTTTTTT. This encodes CASSFSGGNTGELFF.

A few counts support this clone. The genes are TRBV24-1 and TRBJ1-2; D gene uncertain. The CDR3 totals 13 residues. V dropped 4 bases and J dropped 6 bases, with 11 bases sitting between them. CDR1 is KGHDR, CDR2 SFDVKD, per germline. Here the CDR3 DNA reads TGTGCCACCAGTGACCCCGGACTCGATGGCTACACCTTC. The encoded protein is CATSDPGLDGYTF.

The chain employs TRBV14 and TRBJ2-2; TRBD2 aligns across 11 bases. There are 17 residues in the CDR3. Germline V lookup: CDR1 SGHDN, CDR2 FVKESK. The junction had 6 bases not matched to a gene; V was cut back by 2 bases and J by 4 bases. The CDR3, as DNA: TGTGCCAGCAGCCAAATAGCGGGGGGGCATAGCACCGGGGAGCTGTTTTTT. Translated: CASSQIAGGHSTGELFF.

The CDR3 spells CASTTTHAPSNQPQHF. The CDR3 coding sequence is TGTGCCAGTACTACTACCCACGCTCCAAGCAATCAGCCCCAGCATTTT. V and J are TRBV19 and TRBJ1-5; D is unresolved. This CDR3 comprises 16 residues. Trimming removed 7 bases from V and 1 base from J, with 17 bases in between. The germline V gene has CDR1 LNHDA and CDR2 SQIVND (reference sequence).

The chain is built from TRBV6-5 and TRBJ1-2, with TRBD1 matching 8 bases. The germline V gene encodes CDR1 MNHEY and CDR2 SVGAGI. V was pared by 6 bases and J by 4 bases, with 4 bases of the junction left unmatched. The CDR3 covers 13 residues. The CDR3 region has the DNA TGTGCCAGCAGCCGGACAGGGCCCTATGGCTACACCTTC. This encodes CASSRTGPYGYTF.

The CDR3 region is CASSSSVHGYTF. The CDR3 DNA reads as TGTGCCAGCAGTTCCTCGGTGCATGGCTACACCTTC. The chain uses TRBV28 and TRBJ1-2; D ambiguous. With 4 bases removed from V and 6 bases from J, the gap between germline ends came to 9 bases. The CDR3 extends over 12 amino acids. Per germline, CDR1 MDHEN and CDR2 SYDVKM.

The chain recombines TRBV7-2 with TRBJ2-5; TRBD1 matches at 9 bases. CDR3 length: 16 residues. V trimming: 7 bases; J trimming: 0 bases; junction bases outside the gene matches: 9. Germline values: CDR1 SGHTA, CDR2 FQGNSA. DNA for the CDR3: TGTGCCAGCAATATCCCGGGACAGGGTTACCAAGAGACCCAGTACTTC. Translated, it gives CASNIPGQGYQETQYF.

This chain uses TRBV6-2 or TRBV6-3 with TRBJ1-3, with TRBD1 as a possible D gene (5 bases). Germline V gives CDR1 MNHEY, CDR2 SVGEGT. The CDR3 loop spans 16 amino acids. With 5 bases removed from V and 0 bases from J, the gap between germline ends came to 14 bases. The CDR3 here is CASSHQQALSGNTIYF. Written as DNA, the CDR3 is TGTGCCAGCAGTCACCAACAGGCCCTCTCTGGAAACACCATATATTTT.

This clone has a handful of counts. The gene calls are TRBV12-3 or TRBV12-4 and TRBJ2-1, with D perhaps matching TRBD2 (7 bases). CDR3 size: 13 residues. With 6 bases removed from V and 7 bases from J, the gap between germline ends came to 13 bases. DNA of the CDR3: TGTGCCAGCAGGCGCGAGGGGGGGAATGAGCAGTTCTTC. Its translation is CASRREGGNEQFF.

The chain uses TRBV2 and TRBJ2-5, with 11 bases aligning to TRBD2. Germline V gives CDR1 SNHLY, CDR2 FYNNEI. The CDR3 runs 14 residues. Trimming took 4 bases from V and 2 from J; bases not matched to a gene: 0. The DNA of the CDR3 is TGTGCCAGCAGTGGGACTAGCGGGCAAGAGACCCAGTACTTC. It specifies CASSGTSGQETQYF.

The CDR3: CASSLQEVSGNTIYF. CDR3 DNA: TGTGCCAGCAGCCTACAGGAAGTCTCTGGAAACACCATATATTTT. The chain uses TRBV7-6 and TRBJ1-3, with D possibly being TRBD1 (5 bases). Deletions cut 5 bases from V and 0 bases from J, with 11 bases between. The length of the CDR3 is 15 residues. Germline V gene lookup returns CDR1 SGHVS and CDR2 FNYEAQ.

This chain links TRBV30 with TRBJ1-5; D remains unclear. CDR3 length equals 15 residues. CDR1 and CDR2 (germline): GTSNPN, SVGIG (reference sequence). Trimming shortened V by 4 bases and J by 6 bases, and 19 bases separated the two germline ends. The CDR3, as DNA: TGTGCCTGGAAGTTTCCCCCTAGTCTCCTTCAGCCCCAGCATTTT. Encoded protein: CAWKFPPSLLQPQHF.